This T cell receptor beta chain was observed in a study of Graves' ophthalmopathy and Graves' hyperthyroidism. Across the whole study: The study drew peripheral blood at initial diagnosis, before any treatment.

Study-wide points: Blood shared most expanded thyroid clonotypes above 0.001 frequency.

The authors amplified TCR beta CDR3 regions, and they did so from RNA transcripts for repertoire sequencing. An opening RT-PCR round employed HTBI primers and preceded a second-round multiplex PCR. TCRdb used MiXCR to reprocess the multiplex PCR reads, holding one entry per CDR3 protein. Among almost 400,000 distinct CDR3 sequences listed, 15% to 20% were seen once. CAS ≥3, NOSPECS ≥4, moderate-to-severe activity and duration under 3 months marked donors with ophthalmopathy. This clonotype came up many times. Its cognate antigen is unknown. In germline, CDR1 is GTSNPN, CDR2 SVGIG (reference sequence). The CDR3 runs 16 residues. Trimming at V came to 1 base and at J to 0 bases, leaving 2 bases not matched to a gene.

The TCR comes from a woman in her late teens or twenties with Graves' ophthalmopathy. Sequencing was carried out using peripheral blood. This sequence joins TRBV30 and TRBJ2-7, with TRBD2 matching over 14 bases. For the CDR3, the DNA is TGTGCCTGGAGTGGGACTAGCGGGAGGAGCTCCTACGAGCAGTACTTC. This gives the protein CAWSGTSGRSSYEQYF.